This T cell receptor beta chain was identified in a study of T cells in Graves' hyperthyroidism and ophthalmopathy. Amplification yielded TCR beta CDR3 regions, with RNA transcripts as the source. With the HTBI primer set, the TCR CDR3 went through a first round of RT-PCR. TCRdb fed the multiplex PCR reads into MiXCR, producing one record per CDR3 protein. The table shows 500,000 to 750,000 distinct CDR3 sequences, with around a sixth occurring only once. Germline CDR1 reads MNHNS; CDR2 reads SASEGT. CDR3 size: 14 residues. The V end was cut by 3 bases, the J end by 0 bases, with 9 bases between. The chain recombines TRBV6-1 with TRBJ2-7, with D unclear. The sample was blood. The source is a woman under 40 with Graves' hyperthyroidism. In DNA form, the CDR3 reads TGTGCCAGCAGTGATCAAACTATCTCCTACGAGCAGTACTTC. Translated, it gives CASSDQTISYEQYF.